This passage covers 18 T cell receptor beta chains from one sample sequenced in a study of cytomegalovirus exposure and HLA in healthy donors. Amplification used 60 Vbeta primers and 13 Jbeta primers. Repertoires were generated with immunoSEQ multiplex PCR, while TCRdb's copy carries only in-frame clones and drops some. This specimen shows about 160,000 clones; the ten leading clones hold roughly 1.9%. The source material was PBMCs. The receptor set was obtained from a man under 40 in good health and CMV-seronegative.

CDR3 coding DNA: TGTGCCAGCCCGCGGGAGGGCACAGATACGCAGTATTTT. Its protein is CASPREGTDTQYF. V and J are TRBV6-1 and TRBJ2-3; 8 positions match TRBD2. CDR1 and CDR2 from the germline V gene are MNHNS and SASEGT. Trimming cost V 8 bases and J 1 base; bases outside gene matches: 2. This CDR3 has 13 amino acids.

The rearrangement joins TRBV5-3 to TRBJ2-7; D call uncertain. TRBV5-3 has ORF status, its function being uncertain. With 0 bases removed from V and 9 bases from J, the gap between germline ends came to 13 bases. This CDR3 contains 13 residues. The chain's CDR3 is CARSLVSGHGQYF. For the CDR3, the DNA is TGTGCCAGAAGCTTGGTTTCAGGCCACGGGCAGTACTTC.

The genes are TRBV5-1 and TRBJ2-3; D perhaps matches TRBD1 (5 bases). Trimming left V 5 bases short and J 0 bases short, with 10 bases between. Germline V gene data show CDR1 as SGHRS and CDR2 as YFSETQ. The CDR3 sequence is 14 residues long. The CDR3 sequence: CASRDTPSTDTQYF. In DNA, the CDR3 is TGCGCCAGCAGGGACACCCCTAGCACAGATACGCAGTATTTT.

This chain uses TRBV25-1 with TRBJ2-1; a weak D match, TRBD2 (6 bases). Germline V gene sequence: CDR1 MGHDK, CDR2 SYGVNS. The CDR3 is 15 amino acids. V was trimmed by 3 bases and J by 7 bases, leaving 16 bases between them. CDR3 sequence (DNA): TGTGCCAGCAGTGATGGAAGCGGGTGGAGGAATGAGCAGTTCTTC. This codes for CASSDGSGWRNEQFF.

This rearrangement joins TRBV5-1 to TRBJ1-5, with 9 bases identical to TRBD1. The CDR3 loop spans 15 amino acids. Trimming removed 4 bases from V and 5 bases from J; junction bases left unmatched: 7. CDR1 SGHRS and CDR2 YFSETQ come from the germline V gene. CDR3: CASSPQTGGDQPQHF. The DNA for the CDR3 is TGCGCCAGCAGCCCACAGACAGGGGGGGATCAGCCCCAGCATTTT.

The rearrangement joins TRBV6-5 to TRBJ1-5; maybe TRBD1 (5 bases). Trimming pared 6 bases from V and 0 bases from J, leaving 12 bases between. CDR1 and CDR2 (germline): MNHEY, SVGAGI. The CDR3 sequence is 15 residues long. The DNA of the CDR3 is TGTGCCAGCAGCCCGGGACTTTATAGCAATCAGCCCCAGCATTTT. Residues: CASSPGLYSNQPQHF.

This rearrangement joins TRBV2 to TRBJ2-7; the match to TRBD1 covers 9 bases. The CDR3 covers 15 residues. Germline V gene data show CDR1 as SNHLY and CDR2 as FYNNEI. V lost 9 bases to trimming and J lost 6 bases; unmatched junction nucleotides: 15. CDR3 sequence reads: CARKKRTGAKIEQYF. In DNA form, the CDR3 reads TGTGCCAGAAAGAAGCGGACAGGGGCGAAGATCGAGCAGTACTTC.

The chain links TRBV19 to TRBJ2-3, with a tentative D call TRBD1 (6 bases). The CDR3 runs to 17 residues. V was cut by 6 bases and J by 0 bases, with 19 bases left in between. Germline V gene data show CDR1 as LNHDA and CDR2 as SQIVND (reference sequence). CDR3 sequence: CASRNLRDKASTDTQYF. Here the CDR3 DNA reads TGTGCCAGTAGAAATTTACGGGACAAGGCAAGCACAGATACGCAGTATTTT.

The genes are TRBV14 and TRBJ2-3; D possibly corresponds to TRBD1 (7 bases). CDR3 length: 17 residues. Germline values: CDR1 SGHDN, CDR2 FVKESK. V lost 4 bases, J lost 0 bases, and 17 bases lay in between. CDR3 sequence reads: CASSPQRGTDSTDTQYF. The DNA of the CDR3 is TGTGCCAGCAGCCCCCAACGGGGGACAGACAGCACAGATACGCAGTATTTT.

The chain recombines TRBV12-1 with TRBJ2-5; TRBD2 is the table's D call and was not checked against the DNA. TRBV12-1 is designated a pseudogene. The CDR3 covers 9 residues. Here the CDR3 DNA reads TGTGCCAGCACCCGGACCCAGTACTTC. It is translated as CASTRTQYF.

The chain combines TRBV6-5 with TRBJ2-1; TRBD2 agrees at 13 bases. Germline V CDR1 and CDR2: MNHEY, SVGAGI. The CDR3 contains 15 residues. V lost 4 bases and J lost 4; bases outside the gene matches: 1. This CDR3 is CASSWGLAGYNEQFF. DNA for the CDR3: TGTGCCAGCAGTTGGGGACTAGCGGGGTACAATGAGCAGTTCTTC.

This rearrangement joins TRBV7-3 to TRBJ2-2, with 8 bases lining up with TRBD1. J lost 2 bases, V lost 1 base, and 3 bases had no gene match. CDR1 and CDR2 (germline): SGHTA, FQGTGA. There are 16 residues in the CDR3. CDR3 DNA sequence: TGTGCCAGCAGCTTAATTGGGACAGGAAACACCGGGGAGCTGTTTTTT. Translation: CASSLIGTGNTGELFF.

This chain links TRBV6-5 with TRBJ1-1; TRBD1 agrees at 7 bases. J was trimmed by 5 bases and V by 6 bases; bases with no gene match: 12. Germline-derived CDR1 and CDR2 are MNHEY and SVGAGI. The CDR3 is 15 residues long. CDR3 in DNA: TGTGCCAGCAGCCCCAGGGGCAGGGGGGAGACTGAAGCTTTCTTT. Its protein is CASSPRGRGETEAFF.

V usage is TRBV6-1 and J usage is TRBJ1-1, with D maybe TRBD1 (5 bases). The length of the CDR3 is 13 residues. Germline-derived CDR1 and CDR2 are MNHNS and SASEGT. Deletions cut 6 bases from V and 7 bases from J, with 15 bases between. CDR3 DNA sequence: TGTGCCAGCAGCCCTGGGACTGGGGATGAAGCTTTCTTT. Translating it yields CASSPGTGDEAFF.

The chain recombines TRBV5-1 with TRBJ2-5, with 9 positions matching TRBD2. The V gene's germline CDR1 is SGHRS and CDR2 YFSETQ. This CDR3 contains 14 residues. With V trimmed by 2 bases and J by 5 bases, 4 bases remained unmatched. Here the CDR3 DNA reads TGCGCCAGCAGCTTTAATGCGGGAGGGGAGACCCAGTACTTC. It encodes CASSFNAGGETQYF.

The chain employs TRBV6-5 and TRBJ2-3; TRBD2 matches 12 bases. The germline gives CDR1 MNHEY, CDR2 SVGAGI. The CDR3 spans 15 residues. J gave up 4 bases and V 5 bases, and 4 bases lay outside the gene matches. The CDR3, as DNA: TGTGCCAGCAGTGCGACTAGCGGGAGCCCAGATACGCAGTATTTT. It translates to CASSATSGSPDTQYF.

The chain recombines TRBV11-3 with TRBJ2-3; 7 bases align to TRBD1. From germline, CDR1 is SGHNT and CDR2 YENEEA. This CDR3 comprises 14 residues. Trimming removed 3 bases from V and 2 bases from J; junction bases left unmatched: 2. This CDR3 is CASSLGQPTDTQYF. The CDR3 nucleotides read TGTGCCAGCAGCTTGGGACAGCCCACAGATACGCAGTATTTT.

The V gene is TRBV2, the J gene TRBJ2-5; D is perhaps TRBD1 (6 bases). This CDR3 is built from 13 residues. V lost 4 bases to trimming and J lost 2 bases, with 8 bases between them. Germline CDR1 is SNHLY and CDR2 is FYNNEI. CDR3: CASSGDKQETQYF. The DNA of the CDR3 is TGTGCCAGCAGTGGGGACAAGCAAGAGACCCAGTACTTC.